The 24 T cell receptor beta chains in this list originate from one sample, sequenced in a study of blood T cell repertoires in COVID-19. Generated by immunoSEQ multiplex PCR, the TCRdb table keeps only in-frame clones and is missing some. The sample lists 210,000 or so clones, 84% occurring once. The specimen sequenced was peripheral blood. The receptors derive from a woman between 50 and 59 years old with active or convalescent COVID-19.

J is TRBJ1-6 and V is TRBV19, with D unresolved. Germline CDR1 and CDR2: LNHDA and SQIVND (reference sequence). This CDR3 contains 14 residues. With 6 bases removed from V and 8 bases from J, the gap between germline ends came to 14 bases. CDR3 nucleotides: TGTGCCAGTAGGGAACCTTTGCGGGATTCACCCCTCCACTTT. As protein: CASREPLRDSPLHF.

The chain combines TRBV27 with TRBJ1-1, with 7 bases that match TRBD1. Germline V gene lookup returns CDR1 MNHEY and CDR2 SMNVEV (reference sequence). J was trimmed by 3 bases and V by 4 bases; bases with no gene match: 5. The CDR3 is made up of 14 amino acids. The CDR3 DNA sequence: TGTGCCAGCAGTTGGAGGGGACAGTACACTGAAGCTTTCTTT. The encoded protein is CASSWRGQYTEAFF.

This clone was recorded only once. The gene calls are TRBV5-1 and TRBJ2-3, with 13 bases matching TRBD2. Germline loops: CDR1 SGHRS, CDR2 YFSETQ. This CDR3 has 16 residues. V lost 4 bases to trimming and J lost 6 bases; unmatched junction nucleotides: 8. The chain's CDR3 is CASSELAGGRIDTQYF. The DNA for the CDR3 is TGCGCCAGCAGCGAACTAGCGGGAGGGCGAATCGATACGCAGTATTTT.

The chain combines TRBV4-1 with TRBJ2-1, with 9 nucleotides matching TRBD2. Germline V gene data show CDR1 as MGHRA and CDR2 as YSYEKL. V lost 8 bases and J lost 7; bases outside the gene matches: 18. The CDR3 has 17 amino acids. Here the CDR3 DNA reads TGCGCCAGCGGTTGGAGCCGACTAGCGGAGGCAGGAAATGAGCAGTTCTTC. Its protein product is CASGWSRLAEAGNEQFF.

The rearrangement links TRBV28 to TRBJ1-4; the match to TRBD1 covers 8 bases. J was trimmed by 8 bases and V by 8 bases; bases with no gene match: 4. The CDR3 spans 12 residues. Germline CDR1 is MDHEN and CDR2 is SYDVKM. The CDR3 bases are TGTGCCAGCCGACAGGGGAAGGAAAAACTGTTTTTT. This encodes CASRQGKEKLFF.

This sequence joins TRBV7-2 and TRBJ2-3; 7 positions agree with TRBD2. The germline V gene encodes CDR1 SGHTA and CDR2 FQGNSA. The CDR3 contains 14 residues. Trimming removed 5 bases from V and 9 bases from J; junction bases left unmatched: 11. The CDR3 DNA reads TGTGCCAGCAGCCAAGGGCGCGGGGGAAGGACGCAGTATTTT. As protein: CASSQGRGGRTQYF. Supplemented by reference TRBV7-2 and TRBJ2-3, the full variable domain reads GAGVSQSPSNKVTEKGKDVELRCDPISGHTALYWYRQSLGQGLEFLIYFQGNSAPDKSGLPSDRFSAERTGGSVSTLTIQRTQQEDSAVYLCASSQGRGGRTQYFGPGTRLTVL.

The rearrangement joins TRBV28 to TRBJ1-2; D remains unclear. The CDR3 totals 13 residues. Germline assignment: CDR1 MDHEN and CDR2 SYDVKM. Trimming shortened V by 7 bases and J by 8 bases, and 17 bases separated the two germline ends. CDR3: CASTYAGGIGYTF. The CDR3 DNA is TGTGCCAGCACCTACGCCGGAGGGATAGGCTACACCTTC.

The chain recombines TRBV30 with TRBJ1-1; D unclear. From germline, CDR1 is GTSNPN and CDR2 SVGIG (reference sequence). Trimming removed 4 bases from V and 0 bases from J, with 12 bases in between. This CDR3 region has 14 residues. The CDR3 region has the DNA TGTGCCTGGACGACGGTGCGGATGAACACTGAAGCTTTCTTT. Amino acids: CAWTTVRMNTEAFF.

The J gene is TRBJ2-2, the V gene TRBV11-3; TRBD1 might be the D (6 bases). The V gene lost 4 bases and the J gene lost 6 bases, with 21 bases spanning the gap. The CDR3 spans 17 residues. CDR1 is SGHNT and CDR2 is YENEEA in the germline V gene. The CDR3 loop reads CASSSRATGSLAGELFF. In DNA form, the CDR3 reads TGTGCCAGCAGCTCTAGGGCAACAGGGTCCCTAGCCGGGGAGCTGTTTTTT.

This rearrangement joins TRBV19 to TRBJ1-1, with 9 bases identical to TRBD1. The CDR3 runs to 15 residues. The V segment lost 4 bases and the J segment 1 base; nucleotides outside the gene matches: 4. In germline, CDR1 is LNHDA, CDR2 SQIVND (reference sequence). The CDR3 DNA sequence: TGTGCCAGTAGTACTAGGACAGGGGCGAACACTGAAGCTTTCTTT. Translated, it gives CASSTRTGANTEAFF.

The chain has TRBV4-2 and TRBJ1-2; D might be TRBD1 (5 bases). V shed 2 bases and J shed 6 bases, with 19 bases lying between them. The germline V gene has CDR1 LGHNA and CDR2 YNFKEQ. The CDR3 totals 16 residues. The CDR3 loop reads CASSQKPGDSPHGYTF. CDR3 DNA: TGTGCCAGCAGCCAAAAACCCGGTGACAGTCCCCATGGCTACACCTTC.

The chain joins TRBV5-4 to TRBJ1-2, with a weak D call TRBD1 (5 bases). Germline assignment: CDR1 SGHNT and CDR2 YYREEE (reference sequence). The germline V and J ends were trimmed by 4 bases and 8 bases, with 18 bases remaining between them. CDR3 length: 14 amino acids. The CDR3 nucleotides are TGTGCCAGCAGCCCTAGAAGCCAGGGTGAGGGCTACACCTTC. It is translated as CASSPRSQGEGYTF.

This sequence joins TRBV6-6 and TRBJ1-1; TRBD1 agrees at 7 bases. Germline lookup yields CDR1 MNHNY and CDR2 SVGAGI (reference sequence). The J segment lost 1 base and the V segment lost 7 bases, leaving 6 bases of the junction unmatched. This CDR3 contains 14 residues. Here the CDR3 DNA reads TGTGCCAGCACCCACAGGGGAAGGAACACTGAAGCTTTCTTT. Protein: CASTHRGRNTEAFF.

This rearrangement joins TRBV28 to TRBJ2-3, with TRBD1 matching over 9 bases. The CDR3 length is 14 residues. Germline V gene sequence: CDR1 MDHEN, CDR2 SYDVKM. J lost 9 bases, V lost 5 bases, and 9 bases had no gene match. The CDR3: CASSPQTGGDTQYF. CDR3 in DNA: TGTGCCAGCAGTCCCCAGACAGGGGGTGACACGCAGTATTTT. Using reference TRBV28 and TRBJ2-3 for the parts outside the CDR3, the full variable domain is DVKVTQSSRYLVKRTGEKVFLECVQDMDHENMFWYRQDPGLGLRLIYFSYDVKMKEKGDIPEGYSVSREKKERFSLILESASTNQTSMYLCASSPQTGGDTQYFGPGTRLTVL.

This chain connects TRBV14 to TRBJ1-2, with unresolved D. Germline values: CDR1 SGHDN, CDR2 FVKESK. With 4 bases removed from V and 4 bases from J, the gap between germline ends came to 7 bases. The CDR3 runs 12 residues. The CDR3 sequence: CASSPSSYGYTF. The DNA for the CDR3 is TGTGCCAGCAGCCCCTCTAGCTATGGCTACACCTTC.

The chain employs TRBV5-1 and TRBJ2-3, with TRBD2 matching over 10 bases. The germline gives CDR1 SGHRS, CDR2 YFSETQ. There are 18 residues in the CDR3. J gave up 3 bases and V 0 bases, and 10 bases lay outside the gene matches. CDR3 residues: CASSLGEASGSRTDTQYF. In DNA form, the CDR3 reads TGCGCCAGCAGCTTGGGCGAGGCTAGCGGGAGCCGTACAGATACGCAGTATTTT.

V is TRBV28 and J is TRBJ2-5; D is possibly TRBD2 (7 bases). CDR1 is MDHEN and CDR2 is SYDVKM in the germline V gene. V lost 3 bases to trimming and J lost 1 base, with 9 bases between them. This CDR3 contains 14 residues. The CDR3: CASSLAGAQETQYF. The CDR3 region has the DNA TGTGCCAGCAGTTTGGCGGGGGCCCAAGAGACCCAGTACTTC.

V and J are TRBV28 and TRBJ2-6, with D possibly being TRBD1 (5 bases). Germline values: CDR1 MDHEN, CDR2 SYDVKM. The CDR3 has 15 residues. V gave up 11 bases and J gave up 0 bases, with 14 bases separating them. The CDR3 DNA reads TGTGCCGACGGACATCCTGACTCTGGGGCCAACGTCCTGACTTTC. Translated: CADGHPDSGANVLTF. Full variable domain (missing parts from reference TRBV28 and TRBJ2-6): DVKVTQSSRYLVKRTGEKVFLECVQDMDHENMFWYRQDPGLGLRLIYFSYDVKMKEKGDIPEGYSVSREKKERFSLILESASTNQTSMYLCADGHPDSGANVLTFGAGSRLTVL.

This clone was detected a few times. This chain joins TRBV19 and TRBJ2-3, with 7 bases that match TRBD1. V lost 0 bases, J lost 1 base, and 4 bases stayed unmatched. The germline CDR1 and CDR2 sequences are LNHDA and SQIVND (reference sequence). This CDR3 comprises 16 residues. The CDR3: CASSIDQGGGTDTQYF. DNA for the CDR3: TGTGCCAGTAGTATAGATCAAGGGGGCGGCACAGATACGCAGTATTTT.

The chain recombines TRBV6-6 with TRBJ1-5; a possible D gene is TRBD1 (5 bases). This CDR3 region has 15 residues. Trimming shortened V by 5 bases and J by 6 bases, and 17 bases separated the two germline ends. Germline assignment: CDR1 MNHNY and CDR2 SVGAGI (reference sequence). CDR3: CASSHGDSGFQPQHF. The CDR3 bases are TGTGCCAGCAGTCACGGGGACTCGGGGTTTCAGCCCCAGCATTTT.

This chain joins TRBV4-1 and TRBJ1-1, with D unclear. Looked up from germline, CDR1 is MGHRA and CDR2 is YSYEKL. Trimming left V 0 bases short and J 6 bases short, with 8 bases between. The CDR3 spans 13 residues. The CDR3 DNA reads TGCGCCAGCAGCCAAGACCGGAGTCCTGAAGCTTTCTTT. Its protein is CASSQDRSPEAFF.

This chain uses TRBV19 with TRBJ1-4; 12 bases match TRBD1. The germline gives CDR1 LNHDA, CDR2 SQIVND (reference sequence). V lost 5 bases to trimming and J lost 1 base; unmatched junction nucleotides: 5. The CDR3 has 17 amino acids. Here the CDR3 reads CASSRRDRGRTNEKLFF. In nucleotides, the CDR3 is TGTGCCAGTAGTCGGCGGGACAGGGGGCGAACTAATGAAAAACTGTTTTTT. Full variable domain (rest looked up from reference TRBV19 and TRBJ1-4): DGGITQSPKYLFRKEGQNVTLSCEQNLNHDAMYWYRQDPGQGLRLIYYSQIVNDFQKGDIAEGYSVSREKKESFPLTVTSAQKNPTAFYLCASSRRDRGRTNEKLFFGSGTQLSVL.

The chain combines TRBV7-2 with TRBJ1-5; 10 positions agree with TRBD1. Germline V gene data show CDR1 as SGHTA and CDR2 as FQGNSA. After removal of 4 bases from V and 0 bases from J, the junction contained 9 bases not matched to a gene. This CDR3 spans 18 amino acids. The CDR3 bases are TGTGCCAGCAGCTGGACCGGGACAGGGGTTTATAGCAATCAGCCCCAGCATTTT. This translates into CASSWTGTGVYSNQPQHF.

V is TRBV6-6 and J is TRBJ1-6, with D possibly being TRBD1 (5 bases). V was clipped by 2 bases and J by 7 bases, with 12 bases between them. Germline-derived CDR1 and CDR2 are MNHNY and SVGAGI (reference sequence). The CDR3 loop spans 15 amino acids. The CDR3 DNA sequence: TGTGCCAGCAGTTACGCCGGGCAGGGAAATTCACCCCTCCACTTT. It is translated as CASSYAGQGNSPLHF.